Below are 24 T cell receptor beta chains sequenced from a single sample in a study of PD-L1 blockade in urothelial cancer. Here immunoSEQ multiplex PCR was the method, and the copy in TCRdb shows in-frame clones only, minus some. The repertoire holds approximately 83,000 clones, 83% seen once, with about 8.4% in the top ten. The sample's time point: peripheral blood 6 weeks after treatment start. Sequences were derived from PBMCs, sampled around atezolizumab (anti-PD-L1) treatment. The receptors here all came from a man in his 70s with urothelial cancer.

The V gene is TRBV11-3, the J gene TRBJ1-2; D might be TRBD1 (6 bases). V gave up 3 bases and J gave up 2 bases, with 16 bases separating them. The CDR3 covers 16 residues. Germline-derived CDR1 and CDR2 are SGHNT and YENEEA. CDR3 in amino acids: CASSFGGTRPNYGYTF. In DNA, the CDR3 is TGTGCCAGCAGCTTTGGGGGCACCCGCCCCAACTATGGCTACACCTTC.

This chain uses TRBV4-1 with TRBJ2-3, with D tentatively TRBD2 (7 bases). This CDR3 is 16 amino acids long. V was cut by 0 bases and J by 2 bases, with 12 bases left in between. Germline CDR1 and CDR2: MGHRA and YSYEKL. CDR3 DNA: TGCGCCAGCAGCCAAGATTACGGGGGGCCCACAGATACGCAGTATTTT. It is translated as CASSQDYGGPTDTQYF.

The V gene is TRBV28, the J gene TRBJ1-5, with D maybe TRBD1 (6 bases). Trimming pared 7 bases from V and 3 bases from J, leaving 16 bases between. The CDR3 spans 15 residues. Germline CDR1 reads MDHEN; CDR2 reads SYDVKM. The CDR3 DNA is TGTGCCAGCACCAAAATGACAGGCTTCAATCAGCCCCAGCATTTT. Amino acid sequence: CASTKMTGFNQPQHF.

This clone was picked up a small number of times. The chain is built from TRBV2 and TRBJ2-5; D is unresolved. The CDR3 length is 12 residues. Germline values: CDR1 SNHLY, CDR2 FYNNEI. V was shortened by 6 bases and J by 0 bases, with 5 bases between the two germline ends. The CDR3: CASSRDQETQYF. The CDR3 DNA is TGTGCCAGCAGCCGGGACCAAGAGACCCAGTACTTC.

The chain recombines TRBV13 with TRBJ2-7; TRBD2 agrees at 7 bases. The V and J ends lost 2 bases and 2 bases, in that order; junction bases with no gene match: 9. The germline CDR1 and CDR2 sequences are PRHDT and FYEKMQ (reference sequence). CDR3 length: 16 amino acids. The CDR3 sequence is CASSLTPSGQTYEQYF. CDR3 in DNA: TGTGCCAGCAGCTTAACTCCTAGCGGTCAAACCTACGAGCAGTACTTC.

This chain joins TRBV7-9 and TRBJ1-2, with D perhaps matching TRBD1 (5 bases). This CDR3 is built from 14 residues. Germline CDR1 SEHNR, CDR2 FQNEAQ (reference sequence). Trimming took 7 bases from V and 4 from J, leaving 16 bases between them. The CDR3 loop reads CASNAPRVGYGYTF. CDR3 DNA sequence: TGTGCCAGCAACGCCCCCAGGGTCGGCTATGGCTACACCTTC.

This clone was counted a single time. The CDR3 protein is CASSFFAYEQYF. The CDR3 DNA is TGTGCCAGCAGCTTTTTCGCCTACGAGCAGTACTTC. The V call is TRBV7-2, the J call TRBJ2-7; no reliable D call. CDR1 SGHTA and CDR2 FQGNSA come from the germline V gene. This CDR3 comprises 12 residues. V lost 3 bases, J lost 2 bases, and 5 bases lay in between.

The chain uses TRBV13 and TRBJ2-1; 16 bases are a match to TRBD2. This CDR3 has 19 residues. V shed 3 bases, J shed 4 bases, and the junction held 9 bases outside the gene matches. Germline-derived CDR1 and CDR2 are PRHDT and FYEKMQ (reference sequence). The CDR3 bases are TGTGCCAGCAGCTTGCGCCCAGGGACTAGCGGGGGGGGGTACAATGAGCAGTTCTTC. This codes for CASSLRPGTSGGGYNEQFF.

The CDR3 loop reads CASSGDRDYGYTF. The CDR3 nucleotides read TGCGCCAGCAGTGGGGACAGGGATTATGGCTACACCTTC. This sequence joins TRBV10-2 and TRBJ1-2; 9 nucleotides line up with TRBD1. The CDR3 is 13 amino acids. The J segment lost 5 bases and the V segment lost 4 bases, leaving 2 bases of the junction unmatched. CDR1 and CDR2 from the germline V gene are WSHSY and SAAADI.

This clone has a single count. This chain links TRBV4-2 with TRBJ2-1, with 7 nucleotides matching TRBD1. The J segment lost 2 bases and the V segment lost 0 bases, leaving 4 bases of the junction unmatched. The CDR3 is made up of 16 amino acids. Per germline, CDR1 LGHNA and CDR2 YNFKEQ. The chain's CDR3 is CASSQDPQGAYNEQFF. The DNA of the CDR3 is TGTGCCAGCAGCCAAGATCCCCAGGGGGCCTACAATGAGCAGTTCTTC.

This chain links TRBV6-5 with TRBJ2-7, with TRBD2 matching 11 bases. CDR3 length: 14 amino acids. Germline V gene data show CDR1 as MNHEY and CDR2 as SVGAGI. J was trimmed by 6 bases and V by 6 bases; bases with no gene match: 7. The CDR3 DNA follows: TGTGCCAGCAGAGGGGGGCTAGCGGGAGGCGAGCAGTACTTC. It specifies CASRGGLAGGEQYF.

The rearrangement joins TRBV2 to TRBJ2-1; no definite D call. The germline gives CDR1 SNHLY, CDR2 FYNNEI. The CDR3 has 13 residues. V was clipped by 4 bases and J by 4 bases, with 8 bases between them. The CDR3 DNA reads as TGTGCCAGCAGTGTTTGGCCTTACAATGAGCAGTTCTTC. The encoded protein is CASSVWPYNEQFF.

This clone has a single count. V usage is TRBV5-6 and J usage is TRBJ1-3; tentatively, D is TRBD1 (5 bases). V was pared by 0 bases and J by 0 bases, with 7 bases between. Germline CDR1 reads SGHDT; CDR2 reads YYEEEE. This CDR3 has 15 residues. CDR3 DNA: TGTGCCAGCAGCTTGGGCAGGGTCTCTGGAAACACCATATATTTT. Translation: CASSLGRVSGNTIYF.

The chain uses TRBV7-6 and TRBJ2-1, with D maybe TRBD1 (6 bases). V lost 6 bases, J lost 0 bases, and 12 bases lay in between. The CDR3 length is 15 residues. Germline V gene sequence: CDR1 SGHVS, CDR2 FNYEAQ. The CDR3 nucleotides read TGTGCCAGCAGTTTTGACAGGAGCTCCTACAATGAGCAGTTCTTC. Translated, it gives CASSFDRSSYNEQFF.

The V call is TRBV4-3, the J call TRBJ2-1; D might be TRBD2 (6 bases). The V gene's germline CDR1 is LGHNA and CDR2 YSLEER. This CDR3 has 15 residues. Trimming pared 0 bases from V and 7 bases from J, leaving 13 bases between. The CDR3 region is CASSQDRGVWNEQFF. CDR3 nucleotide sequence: TGCGCCAGCAGCCAAGATCGCGGGGTCTGGAATGAGCAGTTCTTC.

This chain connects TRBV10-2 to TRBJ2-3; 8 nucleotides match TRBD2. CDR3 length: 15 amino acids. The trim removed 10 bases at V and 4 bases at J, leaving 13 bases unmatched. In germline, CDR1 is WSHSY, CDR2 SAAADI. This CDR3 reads CAIPPGGRFPDTQYF. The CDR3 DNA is TGCGCCATCCCCCCGGGGGGGAGGTTCCCAGATACGCAGTATTTT.

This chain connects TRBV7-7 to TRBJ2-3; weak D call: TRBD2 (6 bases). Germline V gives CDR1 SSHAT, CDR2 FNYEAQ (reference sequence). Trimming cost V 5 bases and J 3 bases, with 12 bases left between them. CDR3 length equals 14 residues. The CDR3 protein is CASSPGTSTDTQYF. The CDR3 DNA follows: TGTGCCAGCAGCCCCGGGACTTCGACAGATACGCAGTATTTT.

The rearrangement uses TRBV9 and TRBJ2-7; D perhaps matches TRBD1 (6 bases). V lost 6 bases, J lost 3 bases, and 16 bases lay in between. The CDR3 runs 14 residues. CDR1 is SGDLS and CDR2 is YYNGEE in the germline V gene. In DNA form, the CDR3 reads TGTGCCAGCACCCCCTCTTCGGGACACTACGAGCAGTACTTC. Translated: CASTPSSGHYEQYF.

CDR3 amino acids: CASSQGALDRVGEKLFF. The CDR3, as DNA: TGTGCCAGCAGCCAAGGGGCTTTGGACAGGGTCGGGGAAAAACTGTTTTTT. This chain connects TRBV4-2 to TRBJ1-4; 8 bases map to TRBD1. V lost 1 base, J lost 8 bases, and 12 bases stayed unmatched. The CDR3 runs to 17 residues. Germline V gene lookup returns CDR1 LGHNA and CDR2 YNFKEQ.

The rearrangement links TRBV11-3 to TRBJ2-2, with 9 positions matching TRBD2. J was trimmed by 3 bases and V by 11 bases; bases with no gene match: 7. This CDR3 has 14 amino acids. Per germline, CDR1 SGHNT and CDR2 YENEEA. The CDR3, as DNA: TGTGCCGCCTCGGCGGGAGGGTACACCGGGGAGCTGTTTTTT. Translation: CAASAGGYTGELFF.

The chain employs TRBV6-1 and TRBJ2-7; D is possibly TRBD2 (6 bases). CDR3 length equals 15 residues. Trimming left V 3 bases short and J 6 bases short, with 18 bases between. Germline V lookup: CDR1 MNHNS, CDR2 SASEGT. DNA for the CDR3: TGTGCCAGCAGTGATCGGGGGAACGCCCGGGGCGAGCAGTACTTC. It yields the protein CASSDRGNARGEQYF.

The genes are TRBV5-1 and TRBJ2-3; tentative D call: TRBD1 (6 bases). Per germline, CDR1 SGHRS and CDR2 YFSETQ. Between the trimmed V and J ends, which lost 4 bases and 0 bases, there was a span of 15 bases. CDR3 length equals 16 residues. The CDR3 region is CASSPSPTGSTDTQYF. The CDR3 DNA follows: TGCGCCAGCAGCCCCAGCCCGACAGGAAGCACAGATACGCAGTATTTT.

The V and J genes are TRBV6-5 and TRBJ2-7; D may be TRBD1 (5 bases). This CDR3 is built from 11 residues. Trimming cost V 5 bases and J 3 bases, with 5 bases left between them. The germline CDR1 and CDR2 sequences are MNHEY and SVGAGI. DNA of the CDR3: TGTGCCAGCAGTGACAGCTACGAGCAGTACTTC. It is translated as CASSDSYEQYF.

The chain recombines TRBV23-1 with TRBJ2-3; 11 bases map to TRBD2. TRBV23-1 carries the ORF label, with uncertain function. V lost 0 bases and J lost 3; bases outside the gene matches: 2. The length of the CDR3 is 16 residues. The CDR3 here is CASSQSRLAGTDTQYF. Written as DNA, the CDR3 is TGCGCCAGCAGTCAATCGAGACTAGCGGGAACAGATACGCAGTATTTT.